One and the same sample provided the 26 T cell receptor beta chains below, sequenced in a study of beta chain features in type 1 diabetes. The investigators reverse transcribed all of the isolated RNA, so they sequenced expressed TCRB transcripts. Generated by immunoSEQ multiplex PCR, the TCRdb table keeps only in-frame clones and is missing some. There are more than 150,000 clones in the sample; approximately 9.9% occur only once, and 2% to 3% lies in the top ten. Sequenced sample: central memory CD4+ T cells from blood. These receptors were obtained from a woman aged 18-35 years in good health.

This clone was seen a few times. This chain links TRBV4-1 with TRBJ2-7; 7 nucleotides align to TRBD1. CDR1 is MGHRA and CDR2 is YSYEKL in the germline V gene. V dropped 1 base and J dropped 9; count of bases not matched to a gene: 12. The CDR3 extends over 15 amino acids. As DNA, the CDR3 is TGCGCCAGCAGCCAAGTGACACAGGGGAAAGGCGGGCAGTACTTC. This sequence encodes CASSQVTQGKGGQYF.

The chain combines TRBV9 with TRBJ1-5; tentatively, D is TRBD1 (6 bases). Trimming removed 0 bases from V and 7 bases from J, with 14 bases in between. CDR3 length: 15 amino acids. Looked up from germline, CDR1 is SGDLS and CDR2 is YYNGEE. DNA of the CDR3: TGTGCCAGCAGCGTAGACGGCCAGGGGAGACAGCCCCAGCATTTT. It encodes CASSVDGQGRQPQHF.

This clone was recorded a few times. The CDR3 is CASSLVPRSSYEQYF. In DNA form, the CDR3 reads TGTGCCAGCAGCTTAGTCCCTCGGAGCTCCTACGAGCAGTACTTC. The chain combines TRBV7-2 with TRBJ2-7, with D unclear. Germline CDR1 is SGHTA and CDR2 is FQGNSA. The V end was cut by 1 base, the J end by 0 bases, with 10 bases between. The CDR3 contains 15 residues.

This clone was recorded many times. The V gene is TRBV7-8, the J gene TRBJ2-3; D remains ambiguous. Germline V lookup: CDR1 SGHVS, CDR2 FQNEAQ. V lost 3 bases to trimming and J lost 5 bases, with 12 bases between them. This CDR3 spans 14 amino acids. CDR3 coding DNA: TGTGCCAGCAGCTTTGGGCAGGCCTTAGATACGCAGTATTTT. It is translated as CASSFGQALDTQYF.

The CDR3 DNA is TGCGCCAGCAGCCACAGCTTAGGACAGGGGGGATCACCCCTCCACTTT. The encoded protein is CASSHSLGQGGSPLHF. The chain uses TRBV4-3 and TRBJ1-6; 10 positions agree with TRBD1. With 3 bases clipped from V and 10 bases from J, the junction kept 9 bases outside the gene matches. Germline assignment: CDR1 LGHNA and CDR2 YSLEER. This CDR3 region has 16 residues.

This clone was counted between two and nine times. The gene calls are TRBV4-2 and TRBJ1-2, with 9 positions matching TRBD1. Germline V lookup: CDR1 LGHNA, CDR2 YNFKEQ. The CDR3 totals 16 residues. The J segment lost 1 base and the V segment lost 4 bases, leaving 7 bases of the junction unmatched. The CDR3 is CASSPGQGRRNYGYTF. The DNA of the CDR3 is TGTGCCAGCAGCCCGGGACAGGGAAGGCGTAACTATGGCTACACCTTC.

This clone was counted a few times. This rearrangement joins TRBV14 to TRBJ1-1; 7 bases map to TRBD1. V lost 4 bases and J lost 4; bases outside the gene matches: 9. Germline V gives CDR1 SGHDN, CDR2 FVKESK. The CDR3 contains 15 residues. Here the CDR3 DNA reads TGTGCCAGCAGCCTACGACAGGGCGGCGGCACTGAAGCTTTCTTT. This encodes CASSLRQGGGTEAFF.

The gene calls are TRBV5-4 and TRBJ2-7, with 10 bases identical to TRBD2. This CDR3 region has 13 residues. CDR1 and CDR2 (germline): SGHNT, YYREEE (reference sequence). V trimming: 6 bases; J trimming: 3 bases; junction bases outside the gene matches: 3. As DNA, the CDR3 is TGTGCCAGCACTAGCGGGAGTAGCTACGAGCAGTACTTC. Its protein product is CASTSGSSYEQYF.

This clone was recorded a few times. This chain joins TRBV11-1 and TRBJ2-2, with 9 positions matching TRBD1. Losses at the gene ends were 5 bases for V and 5 bases for J; bases not matched to a gene: 6. The CDR3 length is 15 residues. The V gene's germline CDR1 is SGHAT and CDR2 FQDESV (reference sequence). CDR3 DNA: TGTGCCAGCAGCACAAGTGGGACAGGGACCGGGGAGCTGTTTTTT. This translates into CASSTSGTGTGELFF.

This clone was found a few times. This rearrangement joins TRBV7-2 to TRBJ1-5; D is perhaps TRBD1 (5 bases). This CDR3 contains 11 residues. V gave up 1 base and J gave up 11 bases, with 6 bases separating them. CDR1 is SGHTA, CDR2 FQGNSA, per germline. For the CDR3, the DNA is TGTGCCAGCAGCTTAGGGGGGGCCCAGCATTTT. It yields the protein CASSLGGAQHF.

The DNA for the CDR3 is TGCGCCAGCAGCCAAGACAAGGGGAACATTCAGTACTTC. Amino acids: CASSQDKGNIQYF. V gene TRBV4-3 combines with J gene TRBJ2-4; tentative D call: TRBD1 (5 bases). Per germline, CDR1 LGHNA and CDR2 YSLEER. The CDR3 length is 13 residues. The V end lost 0 bases, the J end lost 7 bases, and 7 bases lay between the germline ends.

This clone has a handful of counts. Germline and junction disagree at one end, which may indicate a read error. The chain is built from TRBV11-2 and TRBJ1-1; D is unclear. The CDR3 has 13 residues. The germline V gene has CDR1 SGHAT and CDR2 FQNNGV. The CDR3 DNA reads as TGTGCCAGCAGCTTAGGCTCCCAGAGGGCCGCCCTCTTT. Protein: CASSLGSQRAALF.

The chain couples TRBV5-1 to TRBJ2-3, with 9 bases matching TRBD2. From germline, CDR1 is SGHRS and CDR2 YFSETQ. The CDR3 is 16 residues long. The J segment lost 1 base and the V segment lost 4 bases, leaving 7 bases of the junction unmatched. The CDR3 nucleotides read TGCGCCAGCAGCCCTATACCTAGCGGGGGCACAGATACGCAGTATTTT. This encodes CASSPIPSGGTDTQYF.

This clone came up a few times. The chain links TRBV29-1 to TRBJ2-1; perhaps TRBD2 as D (7 bases). The V end was cut by 7 bases, the J end by 0 bases, with 16 bases between. The CDR3 runs 15 residues. CDR1 is SQVTM and CDR2 is ANQGSEA in the germline V gene. The CDR3 region has the DNA TGCAGCGGGGGGGGCCGGGGGAGCTCCTACAATGAGCAGTTCTTC. Protein: CSGGGRGSSYNEQFF.

This clone was observed a handful of times. This chain connects TRBV28 to TRBJ2-2; 11 bases map to TRBD2. With V trimmed by 8 bases and J by 4 bases, 6 bases remained unmatched. CDR1 and CDR2 from the germline V gene are MDHEN and SYDVKM. This CDR3 region has 15 residues. The CDR3 sequence: CASCLAGGRTGELFF. Written as DNA, the CDR3 is TGTGCCAGCTGTCTAGCGGGGGGACGCACCGGGGAGCTGTTTTTT.

The chain is built from TRBV18 and TRBJ1-5; D is possibly TRBD1 (6 bases). In germline, CDR1 is KGHSH, CDR2 LQKENI. Trimming removed 5 bases at V and 6 bases at J, with 20 bases between. The CDR3 length is 16 residues. The CDR3 region has the DNA TGTGCCAGCTCAGAGGCGAGGCAGGGGTCGCGTCAGCCCCAGCATTTT. Protein sequence: CASSEARQGSRQPQHF.

This clone has a handful of counts. The CDR3 DNA is TGCAGCGCCGCCCGGGGGGCGAATGAAAAACTGTTTTTT. This translates into CSAARGANEKLFF. The chain joins TRBV29-1 to TRBJ1-4; a possible D gene is TRBD1 (6 bases). The CDR3 covers 13 residues. The germline gives CDR1 SQVTM, CDR2 ANQGSEA. The V gene lost 7 bases and the J gene lost 5 bases, with 14 bases spanning the gap.

This clone was seen a handful of times. The rearrangement uses TRBV4-1 and TRBJ1-1, with a possible D match to TRBD1 (5 bases). CDR3 size: 15 residues. Looked up from germline, CDR1 is MGHRA and CDR2 is YSYEKL. Trimming stripped 4 bases from V and 6 bases from J, with 18 bases between. CDR3 region: CASSPNEEGRPEAFF. In DNA, the CDR3 is TGCGCCAGCAGCCCAAATGAGGAGGGGCGGCCTGAAGCTTTCTTT.

This clone was picked up a small number of times. The chain carries TRBV11-2 and TRBJ1-1; TRBD1 is a possible D gene (5 bases). The CDR3 consists of 14 residues. V was trimmed by 1 base and J by 3 bases, leaving 9 bases between them. Germline loops: CDR1 SGHAT, CDR2 FQNNGV. Written as DNA, the CDR3 is TGTGCCAGCAGCTTAGGGGGGAGGGACACTGAAGCTTTCTTT. Translating it yields CASSLGGRDTEAFF.

This rearrangement joins TRBV19 to TRBJ2-3; D possibly corresponds to TRBD1 (6 bases). The CDR3 contains 14 residues. Trimming took 7 bases from V and 4 from J, leaving 15 bases between them. Germline V lookup: CDR1 LNHDA, CDR2 SQIVND (reference sequence). CDR3 residues: CASKGVSYADTQYF. The CDR3 DNA follows: TGTGCCAGTAAGGGGGTTTCTTACGCAGATACGCAGTATTTT.

This chain uses TRBV5-4 with TRBJ2-1; D remains unclear. This CDR3 contains 15 residues. With 0 bases removed from V and 7 bases from J, the gap between germline ends came to 14 bases. Germline values: CDR1 SGHNT, CDR2 YYREEE (reference sequence). CDR3 nucleotide sequence: TGTGCCAGCAGCTTGGAAAACCCCTTCAGGAATGAGCAGTTCTTC. It is translated as CASSLENPFRNEQFF. The full variable domain, in which reference TRBV5-4 and TRBJ2-1 provide the parts outside the CDR3, is ETGVTQSPTHLIKTRGQQVTLRCSSQSGHNTVSWYQQALGQGPQFIFQYYREEENGRGNFPPRFSGLQFPNYSSELNVNALELDDSALYLCASSLENPFRNEQFFGPGTRLTVL.

This clone is medium-sized within its sample. This chain links TRBV7-9 with TRBJ2-3, with D possibly TRBD2 on 6 matching bases. The CDR3 consists of 15 residues. Germline values: CDR1 SEHNR, CDR2 FQNEAQ (reference sequence). The V end was cut by 5 bases, the J end by 5 bases, with 17 bases between. CDR3 coding DNA: TGTGCCAGCAGCCCCAAACAGCGGGTAGAAGATACGCAGTATTTT. Encoded protein: CASSPKQRVEDTQYF.

The chain joins TRBV7-2 to TRBJ1-5; the match to TRBD1 covers 7 bases. V lost 3 bases and J lost 7; bases outside the gene matches: 3. CDR1 and CDR2 (germline): SGHTA, FQGNSA. The CDR3 totals 13 residues. The chain's CDR3 is CASSFDRVQPQHF. Written as DNA, the CDR3 is TGTGCCAGCAGCTTCGACAGGGTCCAGCCCCAGCATTTT.

In this sample, this clone turned up a few times. The CDR3 region has the DNA TGTGCCAGCAGGACAGGAGAAGGCACTGAAGCTTTCTTT. Translation gives CASRTGEGTEAFF. The J gene is TRBJ1-1, the V gene TRBV2, with D possibly being TRBD1 (6 bases). Looked up from germline, CDR1 is SNHLY and CDR2 is FYNNEI. The germline V and J ends were trimmed by 6 bases and 4 bases, with 12 bases remaining between them. CDR3 length: 13 residues.

The chain links TRBV7-2 to TRBJ2-2, with D unresolved. This CDR3 contains 18 residues. The germline V and J ends were trimmed by 2 bases and 4 bases, with 20 bases remaining between them. Germline V gene data show CDR1 as SGHTA and CDR2 as FQGNSA. CDR3 sequence: CASSLYPRIRSLTGELFF. CDR3 in DNA: TGTGCCAGCAGCTTATACCCTCGTATTAGGAGCCTCACCGGGGAGCTGTTTTTT.

This clone occurred a few times. The chain combines TRBV4-3 with TRBJ2-3; no reliable D call. Trimming removed 0 bases from V and 10 bases from J, with 11 bases in between. This CDR3 spans 13 amino acids. Germline V gives CDR1 LGHNA, CDR2 YSLEER. CDR3 residues: CASSQDLRQPQYF. CDR3 nucleotide sequence: TGCGCCAGCAGCCAAGATTTGAGACAACCGCAGTATTTT.